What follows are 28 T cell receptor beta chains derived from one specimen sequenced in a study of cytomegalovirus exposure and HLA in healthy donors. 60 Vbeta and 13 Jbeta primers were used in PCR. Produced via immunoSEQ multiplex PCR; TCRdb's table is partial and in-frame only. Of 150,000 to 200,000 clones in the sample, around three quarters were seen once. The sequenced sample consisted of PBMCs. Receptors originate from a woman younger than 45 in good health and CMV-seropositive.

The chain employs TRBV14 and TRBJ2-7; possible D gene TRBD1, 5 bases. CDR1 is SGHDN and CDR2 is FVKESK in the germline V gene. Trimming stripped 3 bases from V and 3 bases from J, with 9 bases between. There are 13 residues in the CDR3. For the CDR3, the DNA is TGTGCCAGCAGCCATACCGACAGCTACGAGCAGTACTTC. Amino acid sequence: CASSHTDSYEQYF.

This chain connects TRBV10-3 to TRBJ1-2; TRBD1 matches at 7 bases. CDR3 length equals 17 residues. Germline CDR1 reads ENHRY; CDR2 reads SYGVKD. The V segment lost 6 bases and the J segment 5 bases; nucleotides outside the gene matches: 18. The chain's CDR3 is CAIRDRWIHTGYYGYTF. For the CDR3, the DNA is TGTGCCATCAGGGACAGGTGGATCCACACTGGGTATTATGGCTACACCTTC.

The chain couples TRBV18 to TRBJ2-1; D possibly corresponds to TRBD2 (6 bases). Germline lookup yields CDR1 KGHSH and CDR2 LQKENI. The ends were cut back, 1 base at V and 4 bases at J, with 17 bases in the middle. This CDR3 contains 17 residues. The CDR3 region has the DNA TGTGCCAGCTCACCACAGATCCCGGGAGTATCATACAATGAGCAGTTCTTC. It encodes CASSPQIPGVSYNEQFF. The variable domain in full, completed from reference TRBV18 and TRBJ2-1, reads NAGVMQNPRHLVRRRGQEARLRCSPMKGHSHVYWYRQLPEEGLKFMVYLQKENIIDESGMPKERFSAEFPKEGPSILRIQQVVRGDSAAYFCASSPQIPGVSYNEQFFGPGTRLTVL.

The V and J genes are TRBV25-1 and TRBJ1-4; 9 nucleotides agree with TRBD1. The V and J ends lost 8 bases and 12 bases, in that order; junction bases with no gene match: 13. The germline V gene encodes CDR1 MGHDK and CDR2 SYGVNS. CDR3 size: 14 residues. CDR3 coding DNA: TGTGCCAGCCAAGGGACAGGGAAAATTAACGAACTGTTTTTT. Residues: CASQGTGKINELFF. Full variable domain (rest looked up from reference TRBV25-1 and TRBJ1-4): EADIYQTPRYLVIGTGKKITLECSQTMGHDKMYWYQQDPGMELHLIHYSYGVNSTEKGDLSSESTVSRIRTEHFPLTLESARPSHTSQYLCASQGTGKINELFFGSGTQLSVL.

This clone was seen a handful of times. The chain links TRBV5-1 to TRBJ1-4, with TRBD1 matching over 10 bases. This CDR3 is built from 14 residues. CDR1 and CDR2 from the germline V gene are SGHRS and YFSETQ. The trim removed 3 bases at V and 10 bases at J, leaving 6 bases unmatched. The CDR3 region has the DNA TGCGCCAGCAGCTCCGGGACAGGGGATGGAAAACTGTTTTTT. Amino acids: CASSSGTGDGKLFF.

The CDR3, as DNA: TGTGCCAGCAGCCCGAGACAGGGCTCTGGGGCCAACGTCCTGACTTTC. Protein sequence: CASSPRQGSGANVLTF. The rearrangement uses TRBV7-8 and TRBJ2-6; 7 nucleotides line up with TRBD1. The CDR3 loop spans 16 amino acids. The ends lost 5 bases at V and 0 bases at J; junction bases unmatched: 4. Germline V lookup: CDR1 SGHVS, CDR2 FQNEAQ.

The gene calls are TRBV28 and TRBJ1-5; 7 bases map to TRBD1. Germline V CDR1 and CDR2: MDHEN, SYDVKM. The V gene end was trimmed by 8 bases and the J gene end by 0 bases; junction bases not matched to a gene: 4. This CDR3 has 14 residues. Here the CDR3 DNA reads TGTGCCAGCCACAGGGGAAGTAGCAATCAGCCCCAGCATTTT. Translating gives CASHRGSSNQPQHF.

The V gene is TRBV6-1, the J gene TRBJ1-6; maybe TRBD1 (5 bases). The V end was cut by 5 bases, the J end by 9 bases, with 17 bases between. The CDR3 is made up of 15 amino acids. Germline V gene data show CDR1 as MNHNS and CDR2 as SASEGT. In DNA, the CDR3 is TGTGCCAGCAGTCCCATGGGGGGGACCAGTTCACCCCTCCACTTT. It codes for CASSPMGGTSSPLHF.

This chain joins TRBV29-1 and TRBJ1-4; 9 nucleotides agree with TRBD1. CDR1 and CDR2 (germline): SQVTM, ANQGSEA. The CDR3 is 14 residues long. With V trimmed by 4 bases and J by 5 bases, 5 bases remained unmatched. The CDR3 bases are TGCAGCGTTGGTCGGACAGGGGAGAATGAAAAACTGTTTTTT. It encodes CSVGRTGENEKLFF.

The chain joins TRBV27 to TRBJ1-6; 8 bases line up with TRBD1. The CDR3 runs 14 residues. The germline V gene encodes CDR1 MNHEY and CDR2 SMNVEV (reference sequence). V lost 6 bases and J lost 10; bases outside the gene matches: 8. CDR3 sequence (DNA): TGTGCCAGCAGCCCAGGACAGGGAGAGTCACCCCTCCACTTT. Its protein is CASSPGQGESPLHF.

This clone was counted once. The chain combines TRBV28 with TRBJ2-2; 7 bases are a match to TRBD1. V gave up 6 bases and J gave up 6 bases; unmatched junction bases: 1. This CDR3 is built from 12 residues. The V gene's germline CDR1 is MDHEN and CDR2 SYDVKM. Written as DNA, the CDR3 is TGTGCCAGCAGGACAGGGCCCGGGGAGCTGTTTTTT. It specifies CASRTGPGELFF.

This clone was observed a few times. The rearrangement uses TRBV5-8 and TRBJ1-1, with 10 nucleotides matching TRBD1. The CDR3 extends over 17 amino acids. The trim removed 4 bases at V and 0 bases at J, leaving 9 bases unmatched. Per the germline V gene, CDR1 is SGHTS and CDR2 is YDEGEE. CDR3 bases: TGTGCCAGCAGCATCACCGGGACAGGGGCCATGAACACTGAAGCTTTCTTT. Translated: CASSITGTGAMNTEAFF.

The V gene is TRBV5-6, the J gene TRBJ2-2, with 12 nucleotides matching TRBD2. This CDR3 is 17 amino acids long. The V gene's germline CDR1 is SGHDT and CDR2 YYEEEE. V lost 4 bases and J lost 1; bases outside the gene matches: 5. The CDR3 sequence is CASSLGLAGRNTGELFF. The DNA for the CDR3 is TGTGCCAGCAGCCTAGGACTAGCGGGGAGGAACACCGGGGAGCTGTTTTTT.

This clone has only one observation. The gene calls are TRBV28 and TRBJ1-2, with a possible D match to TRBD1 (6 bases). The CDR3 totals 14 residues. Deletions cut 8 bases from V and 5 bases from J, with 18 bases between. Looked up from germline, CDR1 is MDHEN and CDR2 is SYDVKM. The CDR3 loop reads CASRRGAGVYGYTF. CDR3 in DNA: TGTGCCAGCCGGCGGGGGGCAGGAGTATATGGCTACACCTTC.

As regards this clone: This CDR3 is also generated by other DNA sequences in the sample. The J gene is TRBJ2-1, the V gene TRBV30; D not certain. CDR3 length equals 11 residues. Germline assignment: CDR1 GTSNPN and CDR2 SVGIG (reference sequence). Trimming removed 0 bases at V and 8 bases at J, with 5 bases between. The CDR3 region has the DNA TGTGCCTGGAGTGTTCGGGATGAGCAGTTCTTC. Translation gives CAWSVRDEQFF.

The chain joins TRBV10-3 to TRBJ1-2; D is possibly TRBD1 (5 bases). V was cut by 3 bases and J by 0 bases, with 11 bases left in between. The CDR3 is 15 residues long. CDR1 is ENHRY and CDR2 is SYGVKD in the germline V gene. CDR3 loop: CAISDRGSPNYGYTF. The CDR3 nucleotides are TGTGCCATCAGTGACCGGGGGAGCCCTAACTATGGCTACACCTTC.

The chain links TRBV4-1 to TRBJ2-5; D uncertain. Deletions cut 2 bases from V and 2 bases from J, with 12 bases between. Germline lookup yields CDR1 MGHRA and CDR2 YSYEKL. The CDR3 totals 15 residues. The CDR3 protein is CASSQLTNSQETQYF. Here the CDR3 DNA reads TGCGCCAGCAGCCAACTAACCAACTCTCAAGAGACCCAGTACTTC.

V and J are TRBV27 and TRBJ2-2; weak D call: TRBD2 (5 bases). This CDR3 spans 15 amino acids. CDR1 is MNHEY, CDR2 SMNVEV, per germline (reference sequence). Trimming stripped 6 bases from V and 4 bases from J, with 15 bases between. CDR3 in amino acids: CASRQRGLSTGELFF. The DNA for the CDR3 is TGTGCCAGCAGACAACGCGGGCTGTCCACCGGGGAGCTGTTTTTT.

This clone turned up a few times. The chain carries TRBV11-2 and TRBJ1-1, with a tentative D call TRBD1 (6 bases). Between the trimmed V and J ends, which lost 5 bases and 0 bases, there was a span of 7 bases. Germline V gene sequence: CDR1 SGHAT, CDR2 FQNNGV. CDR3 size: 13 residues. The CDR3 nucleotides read TGTGCCAGCAGCGGACAGTTGAACACTGAAGCTTTCTTT. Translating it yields CASSGQLNTEAFF.

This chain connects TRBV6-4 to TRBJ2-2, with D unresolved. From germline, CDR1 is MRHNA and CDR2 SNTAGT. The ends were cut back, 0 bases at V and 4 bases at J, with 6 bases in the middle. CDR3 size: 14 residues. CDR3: CASSDSSGTGELFF. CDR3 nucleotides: TGTGCCAGCAGTGACTCGTCAGGCACCGGGGAGCTGTTTTTT.

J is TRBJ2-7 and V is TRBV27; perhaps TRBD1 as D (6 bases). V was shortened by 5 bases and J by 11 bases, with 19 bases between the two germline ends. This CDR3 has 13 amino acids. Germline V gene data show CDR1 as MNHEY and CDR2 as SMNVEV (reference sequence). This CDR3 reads CASSAQGNRVKYF. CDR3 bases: TGTGCCAGCAGTGCGCAGGGGAATAGGGTGAAGTACTTC.

This CDR3 reads CASSLYGAESSYNEQFF. The CDR3 coding sequence is TGCGCCAGCAGCTTGTACGGCGCGGAGAGCTCCTACAATGAGCAGTTCTTC. The chain employs TRBV5-1 and TRBJ2-1; D unclear. The V and J ends lost 1 base and 0 bases respectively, with 14 bases between them. From germline, CDR1 is SGHRS and CDR2 YFSETQ. The CDR3 spans 17 residues.

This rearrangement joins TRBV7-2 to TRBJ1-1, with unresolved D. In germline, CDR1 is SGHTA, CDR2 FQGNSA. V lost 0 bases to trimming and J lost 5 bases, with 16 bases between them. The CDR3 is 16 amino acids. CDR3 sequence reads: CASSLALPGTGTEAFF. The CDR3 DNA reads TGTGCCAGCAGCTTAGCGCTGCCGGGAACTGGGACTGAAGCTTTCTTT.

The CDR3 loop reads CAIPGEGPSGYTF. The DNA for the CDR3 is TGTGCCATCCCCGGGGAGGGGCCGTCAGGCTACACCTTC. The chain employs TRBV10-3 and TRBJ1-2; the D gene is possibly TRBD1 (5 bases). The CDR3 loop spans 13 amino acids. Germline CDR1 reads ENHRY; CDR2 reads SYGVKD. The V end was cut by 8 bases, the J end by 8 bases, with 18 bases between.

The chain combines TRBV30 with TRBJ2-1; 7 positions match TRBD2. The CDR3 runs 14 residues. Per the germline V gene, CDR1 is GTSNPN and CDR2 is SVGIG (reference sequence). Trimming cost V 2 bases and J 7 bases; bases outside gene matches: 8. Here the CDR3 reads CAWSRGRDENEQFF. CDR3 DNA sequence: TGTGCCTGGAGTCGCGGGAGAGATGAAAATGAGCAGTTCTTC.

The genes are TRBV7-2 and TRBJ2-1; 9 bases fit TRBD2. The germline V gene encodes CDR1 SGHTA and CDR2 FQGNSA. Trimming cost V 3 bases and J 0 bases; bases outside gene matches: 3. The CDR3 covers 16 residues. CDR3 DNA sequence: TGTGCCAGCAGCTTTAGCGGGAGCGGCTCCTACAATGAGCAGTTCTTC. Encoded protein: CASSFSGSGSYNEQFF.

The CDR3 bases are TGTGCCAGCAGTAGGAGCTATAACTATGGCTACACCTTC. Amino acids: CASSRSYNYGYTF. The genes are TRBV6-5 and TRBJ1-2, with D hard to call. CDR3 length equals 13 residues. CDR1 MNHEY and CDR2 SVGAGI come from the germline V gene. Trimming pared 5 bases from V and 1 base from J, leaving 8 bases between.

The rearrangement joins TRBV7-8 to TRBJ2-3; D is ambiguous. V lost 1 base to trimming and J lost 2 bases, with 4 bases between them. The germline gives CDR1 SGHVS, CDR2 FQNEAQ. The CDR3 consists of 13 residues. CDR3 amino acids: CASSLVLTDTQYF. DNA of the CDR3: TGTGCCAGCAGCTTAGTACTCACAGATACGCAGTATTTT.